This TCR beta chain was sequenced in a study of cytomegalovirus exposure and HLA in healthy donors. Overall study results and limits: The study put 150 or so TCR beta chains on its list as cytomegalovirus-associated.

CDR3 length: 15 amino acids. The germline V gene encodes CDR1 MRHNA and CDR2 SNTAGT. V was pared by 6 bases and J by 1 base, with 4 bases of the junction left unmatched. A word on this clone: Its antigen is not known.

It was with 60 Vbeta and 13 Jbeta primers that the PCR ran. Profiled with immunoSEQ multiplex PCR; TCRdb holds only in-frame clones, not every one. This sample has roughly 140,000 clones, with around 78% found just once. Sequencing input: PBMCs. V is TRBV6-4 and J is TRBJ2-1; 9 positions match TRBD1. The source is a young woman in good health and CMV-seropositive. The CDR3 DNA follows: TGTGCCAGCAGCCTTGACAGGGGGTCCTACAATGAGCAGTTCTTC. Protein: CASSLDRGSYNEQFF.